This T cell receptor (beta chain) is from a study of T cell repertoires in cytomegalovirus infection. In the study overall: It was the public TCR beta signatures that indicated both CMV infection and matching HLA type.

One entry per CDR3 protein, called by TCRdb with MiXCR from the reads. Of some 920,000 distinct CDR3 sequences listed, approximately 33% are singletons. CDR3 length equals 16 residues. Trimming pared 5 bases from V and 6 bases from J, leaving 20 bases between. Germline V gives CDR1 SGHAT, CDR2 FQDESV (reference sequence). As concerns this clonotype: Its cognate antigen is unknown.

Here the sequenced sample was cultured CD8+ T cells from PBMCs, taken from culture after CMV antigen stimulation. V is TRBV11-1 and J is TRBJ2-1; D assignment may be TRBD1 or TRBD2 (5 bases each). This sequence was found in a human donor in good health (CMV status not recorded). Some clones in this sample may be carry-over from other donors' samples. The CDR3: CASSDHGALMSNEQFF. The CDR3 region has the DNA TGTGCCAGCAGCGACCACGGGGCCCTAATGTCCAATGAGCAGTTCTTC.